Each of the 21 T cell receptor beta chains below was sequenced from the same sample in a study of cytomegalovirus exposure and HLA in healthy donors. The study ran its PCR with 60 Vbeta and 13 Jbeta primers. Measured with immunoSEQ multiplex PCR; TCRdb has only the in-frame clones, and not every one. The profile shows some 160,000 clones, 70% to 90% of them singletons. The sequenced sample consisted of PBMCs. The receptors here all came from a man aged 30 to 45 in good health and CMV-seropositive.

V is TRBV2 and J is TRBJ2-1; weak D call: TRBD2 (6 bases). The CDR3 length is 13 residues. The germline CDR1 and CDR2 sequences are SNHLY and FYNNEI. V lost 8 bases, J lost 8 bases, and 16 bases lay in between. In DNA form, the CDR3 reads TGTGCCAGCGGACTACTAGTGATCGATGAGCAGTTCTTC. It specifies CASGLLVIDEQFF.

The chain links TRBV11-3 to TRBJ2-5; TRBD1 agrees at 10 bases. V was clipped by 4 bases and J by 5 bases; unmatched bases: 7. CDR3 size: 15 residues. The V gene's germline CDR1 is SGHNT and CDR2 YENEEA. CDR3 sequence reads: CASSSPDRGSETQYF. The CDR3 bases are TGTGCCAGCAGCTCCCCGGACAGGGGGTCGGAGACCCAGTACTTC.

The J gene is TRBJ2-2, the V gene TRBV27; D not certain. V was cut by 2 bases and J by 3 bases, with 4 bases left in between. The CDR3 has 13 residues. Germline V lookup: CDR1 MNHEY, CDR2 SMNVEV (reference sequence). CDR3 region: CASSLIDTGELFF. CDR3 DNA: TGTGCCAGCAGTTTAATAGACACCGGGGAGCTGTTTTTT.

The CDR3 sequence is CASSPKLRDRGPRGYGYTF. The CDR3 DNA is TGTGCCAGCAGTCCCAAACTCCGGGACAGGGGGCCGAGGGGCTATGGCTACACCTTC. This chain uses TRBV27 with TRBJ1-2; 12 bases map to TRBD1. J gave up 4 bases and V 5 bases, and 17 bases lay outside the gene matches. CDR1 and CDR2 from the germline V gene are MNHEY and SMNVEV (reference sequence). The CDR3 covers 19 residues.

Remarks on this clone: Other DNA sequences from this sample encode an identical CDR3 as well. The chain has TRBV7-9 and TRBJ2-5; a possible D gene is TRBD2 (6 bases). Germline loops: CDR1 SEHNR, CDR2 FQNEAQ (reference sequence). Trimming left V 0 bases short and J 5 bases short, with 10 bases between. This CDR3 has 14 residues. The CDR3 loop is CASSLAGGGETQYF. DNA of the CDR3: TGTGCCAGCAGCTTAGCGGGAGGAGGTGAGACCCAGTACTTC.

This clone was recorded a few times. The chain combines TRBV27 with TRBJ2-7, with D maybe TRBD2 (7 bases). V was shortened by 5 bases and J by 7 bases, with 21 bases between the two germline ends. Germline lookup yields CDR1 MNHEY and CDR2 SMNVEV (reference sequence). The CDR3 contains 15 residues. The CDR3 sequence is CASSPLRGGAREQYF. The CDR3 nucleotides read TGTGCCAGCAGTCCCCTTCGTGGGGGGGCGAGGGAGCAGTACTTC.

This chain joins TRBV4-1 and TRBJ2-7, with TRBD1 matching over 8 bases. The germline CDR1 and CDR2 sequences are MGHRA and YSYEKL. The length of the CDR3 is 14 residues. The trim removed 4 bases at V and 4 bases at J, leaving 6 bases unmatched. The CDR3: CASSLGQGLYEQYV. The CDR3, as DNA: TGCGCCAGCAGCCTAGGACAGGGCCTATACGAGCAGTACGTC.

This chain connects TRBV15 to TRBJ2-3; maybe TRBD2 (5 bases). The germline V gene has CDR1 LNHNV and CDR2 YYDKDF (reference sequence). This CDR3 contains 18 residues. Trimming took off 3 bases at V and 1 base at J, with 20 bases between the two ends. CDR3 sequence: CATSRGFVRAEGTDTQYF. The DNA for the CDR3 is TGTGCCACCAGCAGGGGTTTCGTGAGGGCCGAAGGCACAGATACGCAGTATTTT.

The chain has TRBV11-2 and TRBJ2-7; 8 nucleotides line up with TRBD1. The junction had 11 bases not matched to a gene; V was cut back by 4 bases and J by 6 bases. The CDR3 is 15 amino acids. Germline-derived CDR1 and CDR2 are SGHAT and FQNNGV. The CDR3 loop reads CASSSLDRVGLEQYF. The CDR3 DNA is TGTGCCAGCAGCTCACTGGACAGGGTCGGACTCGAGCAGTACTTC. Supplemented by reference TRBV11-2 and TRBJ2-7, the full variable domain reads EAGVAQSPRYKIIEKRQSVAFWCNPISGHATLYWYQQILGQGPKLLIQFQNNGVVDDSQLPKDRFSAERLKGVDSTLKIQPAKLEDSAVYLCASSSLDRVGLEQYFGPGTRLTVT.

The CDR3 DNA sequence: TGTGCCAGCAGCTTAGGGGGCGGAGCTAACTATGGCTACACCTTC. Amino acid sequence: CASSLGGGANYGYTF. The chain carries TRBV7-2 and TRBJ1-2; weak D call: TRBD1 (5 bases). The CDR3 runs 15 residues. Trimming took off 1 base at V and 0 bases at J, with 9 bases between the two ends. The germline gives CDR1 SGHTA, CDR2 FQGNSA.

V is TRBV19 and J is TRBJ2-1; 7 nucleotides agree with TRBD2. Germline V lookup: CDR1 LNHDA, CDR2 SQIVND (reference sequence). The CDR3 has 15 residues. V lost 4 bases to trimming and J lost 7 bases; unmatched junction nucleotides: 10. CDR3 coding DNA: TGTGCCAGTAGTACCAAGCGGGGATGGTTAAATGAGCAGTTCTTC. Protein product: CASSTKRGWLNEQFF.

The rearrangement links TRBV19 to TRBJ1-1; D call uncertain. There are 11 residues in the CDR3. In germline, CDR1 is LNHDA, CDR2 SQIVND (reference sequence). Deletions cut 3 bases from V and 11 bases from J, with 10 bases between. The CDR3 spells CASSIGPGAFF. As DNA, the CDR3 is TGTGCCAGTAGTATCGGCCCGGGGGCTTTCTTT.

The chain combines TRBV11-2 with TRBJ2-7; 9 bases agree with TRBD2. The V gene's germline CDR1 is SGHAT and CDR2 FQNNGV. The V segment lost 3 bases and the J segment 3 bases; nucleotides outside the gene matches: 6. The CDR3 sequence is 15 residues long. CDR3 sequence: CASSFGLAPLYEQYF. CDR3 bases: TGTGCCAGCAGCTTCGGACTAGCGCCCCTCTACGAGCAGTACTTC.

J is TRBJ2-1 and V is TRBV7-2, with D perhaps matching TRBD2 (6 bases). V was pared by 6 bases and J by 4 bases, with 10 bases between. Germline CDR1 and CDR2: SGHTA and FQGNSA. The CDR3 has 13 amino acids. In DNA, the CDR3 is TGTGCCAGCAGATCCGGGACTTACAATGAGCAGTTCTTC. This translates into CASRSGTYNEQFF.

The genes are TRBV5-4 and TRBJ2-3; TRBD1 matches 7 bases. Germline assignment: CDR1 SGHNT and CDR2 YYREEE (reference sequence). V lost 4 bases, J lost 2 bases, and 4 bases stayed unmatched. This CDR3 contains 14 residues. DNA of the CDR3: TGTGCCAGCAGCCGGGACAGAAACACAGATACGCAGTATTTT. Amino acid sequence: CASSRDRNTDTQYF.

This clone was seen once. The rearrangement uses TRBV9 and TRBJ2-3; TRBD1 is a possible D gene (6 bases). Trimming stripped 0 bases from V and 0 bases from J, with 11 bases between. Germline V gene sequence: CDR1 SGDLS, CDR2 YYNGEE. There are 16 residues in the CDR3. CDR3 sequence (DNA): TGTGCCAGCAGCGTAGTCGCGGACAGAAGCACAGATACGCAGTATTTT. This translates into CASSVVADRSTDTQYF.

Points on this clone: The same CDR3 arises from other DNA sequences in this sample as well. The genes are TRBV6-5 and TRBJ1-1; the match to TRBD1 covers 7 bases. CDR1 is MNHEY and CDR2 is SVGAGI in the germline V gene. This CDR3 has 12 amino acids. Trimming took 5 bases from V and 4 from J; bases not matched to a gene: 1. The CDR3 sequence is CASSTGATEAFF. CDR3 coding DNA: TGTGCCAGCAGTACAGGGGCCACTGAAGCTTTCTTT.

For this clone: Distinct nucleotide sequences in the sample also encode this CDR3. This chain connects TRBV9 to TRBJ2-1; 7 positions agree with TRBD1. The length of the CDR3 is 15 residues. CDR1 is SGDLS, CDR2 YYNGEE, per germline. Trimming removed 3 bases from V and 4 bases from J; junction bases left unmatched: 7. The CDR3 is CASSGSGTAYNEQFF. In nucleotides, the CDR3 is TGTGCCAGCAGCGGCTCCGGGACAGCTTACAATGAGCAGTTCTTC.

The gene calls are TRBV27 and TRBJ1-2, with 10 bases lining up with TRBD1. V trimming: 6 bases; J trimming: 4 bases; junction bases outside the gene matches: 5. Germline loops: CDR1 MNHEY, CDR2 SMNVEV (reference sequence). The CDR3 contains 14 residues. The CDR3 spells CASRSTGGGYGYTF. The CDR3 region has the DNA TGTGCCAGCAGATCGACAGGGGGCGGCTATGGCTACACCTTC.

The chain has TRBV4-3 and TRBJ1-5; no firm D call. Germline V CDR1 and CDR2: LGHNA, YSLEER. The V end was cut by 3 bases, the J end by 4 bases, with 7 bases between. The CDR3 runs to 13 residues. The CDR3 region has the DNA TGCGCCAGCAGCCACGCACTAAATCAGCCCCAGCATTTT. Protein product: CASSHALNQPQHF.

The chain carries TRBV27 and TRBJ1-2; D possibly corresponds to TRBD1 (5 bases). V dropped 7 bases and J dropped 0 bases, with 15 bases sitting between them. The germline V gene encodes CDR1 MNHEY and CDR2 SMNVEV (reference sequence). There are 15 residues in the CDR3. The DNA of the CDR3 is TGTGCCAGCAAGGCAGGGAAAAATACTAACTATGGCTACACCTTC. Its translation: CASKAGKNTNYGYTF.